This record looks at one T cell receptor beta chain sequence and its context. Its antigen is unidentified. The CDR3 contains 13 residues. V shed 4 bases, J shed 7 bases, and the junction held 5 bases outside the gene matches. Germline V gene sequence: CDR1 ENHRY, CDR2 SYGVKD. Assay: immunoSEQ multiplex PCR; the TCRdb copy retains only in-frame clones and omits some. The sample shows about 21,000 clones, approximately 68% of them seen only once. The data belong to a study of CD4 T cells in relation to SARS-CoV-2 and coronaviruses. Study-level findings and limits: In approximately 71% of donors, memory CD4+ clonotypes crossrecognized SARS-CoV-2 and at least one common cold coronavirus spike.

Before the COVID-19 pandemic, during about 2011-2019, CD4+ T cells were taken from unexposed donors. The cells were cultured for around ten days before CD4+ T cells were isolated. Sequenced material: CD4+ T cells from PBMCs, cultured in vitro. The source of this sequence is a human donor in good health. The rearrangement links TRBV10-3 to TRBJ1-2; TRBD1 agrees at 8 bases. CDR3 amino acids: CAISAQGALGYTF. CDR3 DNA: TGTGCCATCAGTGCTCAGGGGGCGCTTGGCTACACCTTC.